A single sample gave rise to the 25 T cell receptor beta chains below, sequenced in a study of human T cells and chemical hapten exposure. Sample time point: patch test 3, about 24 weeks after DPC sensitization. Sample treatment: therapeutic diphenylcyclopropenone sensitization with weekly scalp DPC. TCRdb reanalysed the RACE reads using MiXCR and keeps one entry per CDR3 protein. Of some 96,000 distinct CDR3 sequences in the sample, about 28% were seen once. The material was whole blood, obtained in connection with sensitization to the hapten diphenylcyclopropenone (DPC). The receptors here all came from a man in his forties with alopecia areata. Some clones in this sample may be carry-over from other donors' samples.

The genes are TRBV20-1 and TRBJ2-2; 13 nucleotides agree with TRBD2. V lost 6 bases, J lost 6 bases, and 13 bases stayed unmatched. This CDR3 has 17 amino acids. From germline, CDR1 is DFQATT and CDR2 SNEGSKA (reference sequence). The chain's CDR3 is CSAETLAGGPQAGELFF. CDR3 nucleotides: TGCAGTGCCGAAACACTAGCGGGAGGGCCTCAGGCCGGGGAGCTGTTTTTT.

The chain employs TRBV5-4 and TRBJ2-7, with TRBD1 identical over 7 bases. CDR1 and CDR2 (germline): SGHNT, YYREEE (reference sequence). Trimming at V came to 4 bases and at J to 0 bases, leaving 10 bases not matched to a gene. This CDR3 is 16 amino acids long. This chain's CDR3 is CASSGNSAGGSYEQYF. The CDR3 DNA reads TGTGCCAGCAGCGGAAATTCCGCAGGGGGCTCCTACGAGCAGTACTTC.

This chain joins TRBV7-8 and TRBJ2-5; 7 bases map to TRBD1. Germline loops: CDR1 SGHVS, CDR2 FQNEAQ. CDR3 length equals 16 residues. With 2 bases clipped from V and 1 base from J, the junction kept 7 bases outside the gene matches. For the CDR3, the DNA is TGTGCCAGCAGCTTACGGGCCCGACAGGGCCAAGAGACCCAGTACTTC. Translating it yields CASSLRARQGQETQYF.

This clonotype appeared a few times. The chain employs TRBV9 and TRBJ2-1; 10 bases map to TRBD1. The CDR3 contains 17 residues. Germline V gene lookup returns CDR1 SGDLS and CDR2 YYNGEE. J gave up 4 bases and V 4 bases, and 11 bases lay outside the gene matches. The CDR3 sequence is CASSFSLGTGVYNEQFF. In DNA form, the CDR3 reads TGTGCCAGCAGCTTCTCCCTCGGGACAGGGGTTTACAATGAGCAGTTCTTC. Full variable domain (rest looked up from reference TRBV9 and TRBJ2-1): DSGVTQTPKHLITATGQRVTLRCSPRSGDLSVYWYQQSLDQGLQFLIQYYNGEERAKGNILERFSAQQFPDLHSELNLSSLELGDSALYFCASSFSLGTGVYNEQFFGPGTRLTVL.

The genes are TRBV20-1 and TRBJ1-5; D possibly corresponds to TRBD1 (5 bases). This CDR3 is 17 amino acids long. The V gene lost 0 bases and the J gene lost 1 base, with 16 bases spanning the gap. CDR1 and CDR2 (germline): DFQATT, SNEGSKA (reference sequence). The CDR3 coding sequence is TGCAGTGCTAGAGATGGGGGTAGGGCAGGGAGCAATCAGCCCCAGCATTTT. Its translation: CSARDGGRAGSNQPQHF.

The table lists this clonotype with a few counts. The V gene is TRBV11-2, the J gene TRBJ1-5; D perhaps matches TRBD1 (6 bases). V dropped 4 bases and J dropped 3 bases, with 10 bases sitting between them. This CDR3 is 14 amino acids long. Germline assignment: CDR1 SGHAT and CDR2 FQNNGV. As DNA, the CDR3 is TGTGCCAGCAGCTCGGACAGCGCCAATCAGCCCCAGCATTTT. Amino acids: CASSSDSANQPQHF. The variable domain in full, completed from reference TRBV11-2 and TRBJ1-5, reads EAGVAQSPRYKIIEKRQSVAFWCNPISGHATLYWYQQILGQGPKLLIQFQNNGVVDDSQLPKDRFSAERLKGVDSTLKIQPAKLEDSAVYLCASSSDSANQPQHFGDGTRLSIL.

This clonotype was recorded a few times. J is TRBJ1-4 and V is TRBV12-3 or TRBV12-4, with 9 bases lining up with TRBD1. The CDR3 totals 15 residues. J lost 14 bases, V lost 4 bases, and 14 bases had no gene match. This chain's CDR3 is CASSSSGQGRTRLFF. In nucleotides, the CDR3 is TGTGCCAGCAGTTCCTCGGGACAGGGACGTACACGGCTGTTTTTT.

The chain has TRBV25-1 and TRBJ2-2; D is unresolved. V dropped 0 bases and J dropped 6 bases, with 5 bases sitting between them. The germline CDR1 and CDR2 sequences are MGHDK and SYGVNS. This CDR3 is built from 13 residues. The CDR3: CASSEYLAGELFF. Written as DNA, the CDR3 is TGTGCCAGCAGTGAATATCTGGCCGGGGAGCTGTTTTTT.

This rearrangement joins TRBV20-1 to TRBJ2-3; 9 positions agree with TRBD2. V gave up 4 bases and J gave up 0 bases; unmatched junction bases: 2. The CDR3 contains 14 residues. Germline CDR1 reads DFQATT; CDR2 reads SNEGSKA (reference sequence). DNA for the CDR3: TGCAGTGCTAAAACTAGCGGGAGCACAGATACGCAGTATTTT. It codes for CSAKTSGSTDTQYF.

This clonotype was observed a few times. The V call is TRBV20-1, the J call TRBJ2-5; 7 positions agree with TRBD2. V dropped 2 bases and J dropped 5; count of bases not matched to a gene: 14. CDR3 size: 16 residues. Per the germline V gene, CDR1 is DFQATT and CDR2 is SNEGSKA (reference sequence). The CDR3 is CSARKAGNRPGETQYF. The CDR3 nucleotides read TGCAGTGCTAGAAAAGCGGGAAACCGACCGGGGGAGACCCAGTACTTC.

This sequence joins TRBV2 and TRBJ1-2; 8 nucleotides agree with TRBD1. The CDR3 is made up of 18 amino acids. The germline gives CDR1 SNHLY, CDR2 FYNNEI. The V segment lost 5 bases and the J segment 0 bases; nucleotides outside the gene matches: 14. The CDR3 sequence is CASSLAGQGGSPNYGYTF. The CDR3 nucleotides are TGTGCCAGCAGTTTGGCTGGACAGGGAGGCTCTCCTAACTATGGCTACACCTTC.

Only a few counts were recorded for this clonotype. The chain employs TRBV28 and TRBJ2-5; 8 bases map to TRBD2. V was clipped by 10 bases and J by 7 bases; unmatched bases: 17. CDR1 and CDR2 (germline): MDHEN, SYDVKM. CDR3 length: 15 amino acids. The CDR3 here is CATLRGSGETGTQYF. The CDR3, as DNA: TGTGCCACCCTCCGGGGTAGCGGGGAAACCGGGACCCAGTACTTC.

The chain uses TRBV18 and TRBJ2-3, with D hard to call. The germline V and J ends were trimmed by 3 bases and 5 bases, with 12 bases remaining between them. The length of the CDR3 is 14 residues. In germline, CDR1 is KGHSH, CDR2 LQKENI. Here the CDR3 DNA reads TGTGCCAGCTCACCCCAAAACGGTGGAGATACGCAGTATTTT. Amino acids: CASSPQNGGDTQYF.

Only a few counts were recorded for this clonotype. V usage is TRBV20-1 and J usage is TRBJ2-5; 12 bases are a match to TRBD2. CDR3 length equals 17 residues. Losses at the gene ends were 3 bases for V and 4 bases for J; bases not matched to a gene: 12. CDR1 DFQATT and CDR2 SNEGSKA come from the germline V gene (reference sequence). CDR3 bases: TGCAGTGCTAGGCCTAGCGGGAGGGCCTCGGACCTAGAGACCCAGTACTTC. Translation: CSARPSGRASDLETQYF.

This clonotype was picked up a small number of times. The rearrangement uses TRBV5-1 and TRBJ1-3; possibly TRBD1 for D (5 bases). Trimming took off 0 bases at V and 7 bases at J, with 11 bases between the two ends. CDR3 length equals 14 residues. CDR1 is SGHRS, CDR2 YFSETQ, per germline. The CDR3, as DNA: TGCGCCAGCAGCTTGGGCATCGAGGGGAACACCATATATTTT. Encoded protein: CASSLGIEGNTIYF. The entire variable domain, with the rest obtained from reference TRBV5-1 and TRBJ1-3, is as follows: KAGVTQTPRYLIKTRGQQVTLSCSPISGHRSVSWYQQTPGQGLQFLFEYFSETQRNKGNFPGRFSGRQFSNSRSEMNVSTLELGDSALYLCASSLGIEGNTIYFGEGSWLTVV.

The rearrangement links TRBV20-1 to TRBJ2-7, with 12 bases identical to TRBD1. V lost 5 bases to trimming and J lost 6 bases; unmatched junction nucleotides: 8. The length of the CDR3 is 14 residues. Germline CDR1 is DFQATT and CDR2 is SNEGSKA (reference sequence). The CDR3 spells CSAPPGTGGFEQYF. The CDR3 nucleotides read TGCAGTGCTCCCCCCGGGACAGGGGGCTTCGAGCAGTACTTC.

The chain uses TRBV6-1 and TRBJ1-1, with D unclear. The CDR3 totals 12 residues. The V end lost 4 bases, the J end lost 7 bases, and 10 bases lay between the germline ends. From germline, CDR1 is MNHNS and CDR2 SASEGT. The CDR3 bases are TGTGCCAGCAGTGCCAGCAGGCTTGAAGCTTTCTTT. As protein: CASSASRLEAFF.

This clonotype was observed a few times. The chain is built from TRBV7-3 and TRBJ1-1; perhaps TRBD1 as D (5 bases). The CDR3 totals 13 residues. V shed 0 bases and J shed 5 bases, with 7 bases lying between them. Germline V gives CDR1 SGHTA, CDR2 FQGTGA. The CDR3 spells CASSLTGATEAFF. The CDR3 nucleotides read TGTGCCAGCAGCTTAACAGGGGCGACTGAAGCTTTCTTT.

Here the CDR3 reads CASRDRAQETQYF. CDR3 DNA: TGTGCCAGCAGAGACAGGGCCCAAGAGACCCAGTACTTC. The chain combines TRBV7-2 with TRBJ2-5, with 7 bases lining up with TRBD1. The CDR3 runs 13 residues. From germline, CDR1 is SGHTA and CDR2 FQGNSA. The J segment lost 1 base and the V segment lost 6 bases, leaving 2 bases of the junction unmatched.

CDR3: CSASWTSGRGYEQYF. CDR3 DNA: TGCAGTGCTTCCTGGACTAGCGGGAGAGGCTACGAGCAGTACTTC. The chain carries TRBV20-1 and TRBJ2-7; 13 nucleotides line up with TRBD2. Germline trimming cut 5 bases from V and 3 bases from J; bases unmatched to any gene: 7. The CDR3 has 15 amino acids. Germline V lookup: CDR1 DFQATT, CDR2 SNEGSKA (reference sequence).

This rearrangement joins TRBV20-1 to TRBJ1-5; 7 bases match TRBD1. CDR1 and CDR2 (germline): DFQATT, SNEGSKA (reference sequence). The CDR3 runs to 14 residues. V gave up 6 bases and J gave up 3 bases; unmatched junction bases: 8. CDR3 amino acids: CSAPMGQTNQPQHF. CDR3 DNA: TGCAGTGCCCCGATGGGACAGACCAATCAGCCCCAGCATTTT.

This clonotype occurred a few times. The V call is TRBV6-5, the J call TRBJ2-7; D may match TRBD1 or TRBD2 (6 bases each). V was pared by 7 bases and J by 0 bases, with 10 bases between. Germline values: CDR1 MNHEY, CDR2 SVGAGI. The CDR3 has 13 residues. CDR3 sequence (DNA): TGTGCCAGCAAGGGGGGTGACTCCTACGAGCAGTACTTC. This translates into CASKGGDSYEQYF.

The CDR3 loop reads CASSLRTSGSNRVYNEQFF. The CDR3 DNA sequence: TGCGCCAGCAGCCTACGGACTAGCGGGAGTAATCGGGTCTACAATGAGCAGTTCTTC. The genes are TRBV5-1 and TRBJ2-1; 13 nucleotides align to TRBD2. CDR1 is SGHRS and CDR2 is YFSETQ in the germline V gene. J was trimmed by 3 bases and V by 4 bases; bases with no gene match: 13. This CDR3 region has 19 residues.

This clonotype appeared a few times. CDR3 sequence: CASSSTSVNTGELFF. Here the CDR3 DNA reads TGTGCCAGCAGTTCAACTAGCGTCAACACCGGGGAGCTGTTTTTT. The chain combines TRBV12-3 or TRBV12-4 with TRBJ2-2; 7 positions match TRBD2. Trimming took 4 bases from V and 2 from J; bases not matched to a gene: 4. The CDR3 length is 15 residues.

The chain has TRBV4-1 and TRBJ1-2, with TRBD1 matching 7 bases. CDR1 is MGHRA and CDR2 is YSYEKL in the germline V gene. V shed 4 bases, J shed 3 bases, and the junction held 8 bases outside the gene matches. The CDR3 length is 15 residues. In DNA form, the CDR3 reads TGCGCCAGCAGCCCACCCAGGGACAGCCACTATGGCTACACCTTC. Protein: CASSPPRDSHYGYTF.